This passage covers 22 T cell receptor beta chains from one sample sequenced in a study of T cells in Graves' hyperthyroidism and ophthalmopathy. TCR beta CDR3 region amplification was performed from RNA transcripts. With the HTBI primer set, the TCR CDR3 went through a first round of RT-PCR. TCRdb analysed the multiplex PCR reads with MiXCR anew, one entry per CDR3 protein. The sample contains 95,000 to 100,000 distinct CDR3 sequences, about 51% of which appear only once. Sample: blood. Receptor source: a woman in her forties with Graves' hyperthyroidism.

The gene calls are TRBV14 and TRBJ1-3, with 10 positions matching TRBD1. The length of the CDR3 is 17 residues. With V trimmed by 1 base and J by 3 bases, 6 bases remained unmatched. The V gene's germline CDR1 is SGHDN and CDR2 FVKESK. The CDR3 nucleotides read TGTGCCAGCAGCCAAGCCCCGGGACAGGGGTATGGAAACACCATATATTTT. Translating it yields CASSQAPGQGYGNTIYF.

V usage is TRBV7-2 and J usage is TRBJ2-2; D is undetermined. The CDR3 is 15 amino acids. Trimming cost V 1 base and J 5 bases, with 11 bases left between them. The germline gives CDR1 SGHTA, CDR2 FQGNSA. The CDR3 DNA reads TGTGCCAGCAGCTTAGTGGCAGTGAGGACCGGGGAGCTGTTTTTT. It codes for CASSLVAVRTGELFF.

This clonotype was counted many times. This chain links TRBV25-1 with TRBJ1-1, with D uncertain. The V gene lost 2 bases and the J gene lost 0 bases, with 16 bases spanning the gap. The germline CDR1 and CDR2 sequences are MGHDK and SYGVNS. CDR3 length equals 17 residues. CDR3 sequence reads: CASSEGHSIDVNTEAFF. The CDR3 DNA is TGTGCCAGCAGTGAAGGTCATAGCATAGATGTGAACACTGAAGCTTTCTTT.

This clonotype was observed at least ten times. This chain joins TRBV5-8 and TRBJ2-7, with D unresolved. CDR1 and CDR2 (germline): SGHTS, YDEGEE. The CDR3 contains 12 residues. V was clipped by 4 bases and J by 3 bases, with 8 bases between them. DNA of the CDR3: TGTGCCAGCAGCGGATCTGACTACGAGCAGTACTTC. Residues: CASSGSDYEQYF.

A single count supports this clonotype. With a much larger clone just one base away, this may be a read error. The chain employs TRBV7-9 and TRBJ1-5; D remains unclear. Germline V gene sequence: CDR1 SEHNR, CDR2 FQNEAQ (reference sequence). This CDR3 is built from 15 residues. This CDR3 reads CAGSSSRKGNQPQHF. The CDR3 DNA is TGTGCCGGCAGCTCTAGTCGTAAGGGCAATCAGCCCCAGCATTTT.

This clonotype was observed at least ten times. V gene TRBV19 combines with J gene TRBJ2-7; weak D call: TRBD2 (5 bases). The CDR3 sequence is 13 residues long. The germline V gene encodes CDR1 LNHDA and CDR2 SQIVND (reference sequence). Trimming shortened V by 3 bases and J by 6 bases, and 12 bases separated the two germline ends. In DNA, the CDR3 is TGTGCCAGTAGTATGCAGGAAGGAGGCGAGCAGTACTTC. Translating gives CASSMQEGGEQYF.

The rearrangement links TRBV15 to TRBJ2-5; 9 bases are a match to TRBD1. Germline lookup yields CDR1 LNHNV and CDR2 YYDKDF (reference sequence). The CDR3 has 14 residues. V was clipped by 4 bases and J by 5 bases; unmatched bases: 5. DNA for the CDR3: TGTGCCACCAGCACGGGACAGGGTCGGGAGACCCAGTACTTC. As protein: CATSTGQGRETQYF.

This clonotype was observed many times. This chain uses TRBV20-1 with TRBJ1-1; D is unclear. Germline-derived CDR1 and CDR2 are DFQATT and SNEGSKA (reference sequence). The CDR3 is made up of 14 amino acids. V gave up 0 bases and J gave up 3 bases, with 11 bases separating them. CDR3 sequence (DNA): TGCAGTGCTAGAGATCCGGGATTGGACACTGAAGCTTTCTTT. This encodes CSARDPGLDTEAFF.

This chain links TRBV7-2 with TRBJ1-5, with a possible D match to TRBD1 (5 bases). V lost 5 bases to trimming and J lost 7 bases, with 12 bases between them. Germline-derived CDR1 and CDR2 are SGHTA and FQGNSA. The CDR3 consists of 13 residues. The CDR3 is CASSQRRGQPQHF. The CDR3 nucleotides read TGTGCCAGCAGCCAGAGGAGGGGACAGCCCCAGCATTTT.

The chain couples TRBV24-1 to TRBJ1-1; D is perhaps TRBD1 (6 bases). V shed 1 base and J shed 0 bases, with 11 bases lying between them. Germline assignment: CDR1 KGHDR and CDR2 SFDVKD. The CDR3 extends over 16 amino acids. CDR3 nucleotides: TGTGCCACCAGTGATTTTTCAGCAGGGGTGAACACTGAAGCTTTCTTT. This sequence encodes CATSDFSAGVNTEAFF.

The chain joins TRBV10-3 to TRBJ1-5; D possibly corresponds to TRBD1 (5 bases). V was trimmed by 7 bases and J by 5 bases, leaving 12 bases between them. The CDR3 totals 13 residues. CDR1 ENHRY and CDR2 SYGVKD come from the germline V gene. CDR3 sequence reads: CAITQGVDQPQHF. The CDR3 DNA is TGTGCCATCACTCAGGGTGTGGATCAGCCCCAGCATTTT.

This chain joins TRBV2 and TRBJ1-4; D is undetermined. Trimming took 7 bases from V and 10 from J, leaving 16 bases between them. The germline V gene has CDR1 SNHLY and CDR2 FYNNEI. The CDR3 contains 13 residues. The CDR3 DNA sequence: TGTGCCAGCAATCCGACGGGGATGGGAAAACTGTTTTTT. Translated: CASNPTGMGKLFF.

For this clonotype: The CDR3 does not end in the conserved phenylalanine or tryptophan, so this is likely a read error. The CDR3 protein is CASSLVADRLLYEQYL. CDR3 nucleotides: TGCGCCAGCAGCTTAGTGGCCGACCGCCTGCTCTACGAGCAGTACCTC. The chain joins TRBV5-1 to TRBJ2-7, with D unclear. The CDR3 totals 16 residues. From germline, CDR1 is SGHRS and CDR2 YFSETQ. V was trimmed by 2 bases and J by 3 bases, leaving 18 bases between them.

The chain combines TRBV5-8 with TRBJ1-4, with D perhaps matching TRBD1 (6 bases). V was trimmed by 2 bases and J by 4 bases, leaving 18 bases between them. This CDR3 is built from 17 residues. The germline CDR1 and CDR2 sequences are SGHTS and YDEGEE. DNA for the CDR3: TGTGCCAGCAGCTTAGGAGGGGGGGCCCGGCTTAATGAAAAACTGTTTTTT. Protein sequence: CASSLGGGARLNEKLFF.

This clonotype was detected once. Mismatch with germline at one junction end may stem from a read error. The chain joins TRBV7-3 to TRBJ2-1; TRBD1 matches 7 bases. The CDR3 totals 13 residues. CDR1 and CDR2 from the germline V gene are SGHTA and FQGTGA. Here the CDR3 DNA reads TGTGCCAGCAGCCTGACAGGGTTCAATGAGCAGTCCTTC. Residues: CASSLTGFNEQSF.

The chain couples TRBV29-1 to TRBJ2-7, with D perhaps matching TRBD2 (6 bases). CDR3 length equals 13 residues. V was trimmed by 4 bases and J by 0 bases, leaving 10 bases between them. CDR1 is SQVTM, CDR2 ANQGSEA, per germline. CDR3 residues: CSVAGAHSYEQYF. The DNA of the CDR3 is TGCAGCGTTGCGGGAGCCCACTCCTACGAGCAGTACTTC.

This clonotype has ten or more counts. CDR3 bases: TGCAGTGCTAGACGGACGGACAATCAGCCCCAGCATTTT. Its translation is CSARRTDNQPQHF. The chain uses TRBV20-1 and TRBJ1-5; D uncertain. The CDR3 consists of 13 residues. Germline V gene sequence: CDR1 DFQATT, CDR2 SNEGSKA (reference sequence). Trimming shortened V by 2 bases and J by 3 bases, and 8 bases separated the two germline ends.

This chain uses TRBV2 with TRBJ1-2; tentative D call: TRBD1 (6 bases). The CDR3 runs to 16 residues. Germline-derived CDR1 and CDR2 are SNHLY and FYNNEI. Trimming stripped 2 bases from V and 4 bases from J, with 17 bases between. The CDR3 DNA sequence: TGTGCCAGCAGTGAATTCAGGGGCTCTGGAGGCTATGGCTACACCTTC. As protein: CASSEFRGSGGYGYTF.

This clonotype was observed a single time. V gene TRBV2 combines with J gene TRBJ1-1; D unclear. The germline gives CDR1 SNHLY, CDR2 FYNNEI. V lost 6 bases, J lost 8 bases, and 13 bases lay in between. The CDR3 length is 12 residues. CDR3 loop: CASRDGFSEAFF. The CDR3 DNA reads as TGTGCCAGCAGGGACGGGTTTTCGGAAGCTTTCTTT.

As regards this clonotype: Compared with germline, one end of the junction differs, possibly owing to a read error. The CDR3 region is CASSYQETRYF. The CDR3 coding sequence is TGCGCCAGCAGCTACCAAGAGACCCGGTACTTC. The chain is built from TRBV7-2 and TRBJ2-5; D uncertain. Looked up from germline, CDR1 is SGHTA and CDR2 is FQGNSA. The CDR3 totals 11 residues.

This clonotype is a singleton in its sample. It may be a read error: a sequence one base away is much more abundant. This is likely a read error, given that the CDR3 carries no conserved phenylalanine or tryptophan at its end. This chain uses TRBV9 with TRBJ2-2; D unresolved. Germline V lookup: CDR1 SGDLS, CDR2 YYNGEE. The CDR3 consists of 11 residues. CDR3 region: CASKNTGELFS. CDR3 coding DNA: TGTGCTAGCAAGAACACCGGGGAGCTGTTTTCT.

The rearrangement joins TRBV20-1 to TRBJ1-5, with 8 positions matching TRBD1. The CDR3 spans 15 residues. V trimming: 1 base; J trimming: 4 bases; junction bases outside the gene matches: 6. Per the germline V gene, CDR1 is DFQATT and CDR2 is SNEGSKA (reference sequence). CDR3 amino acids: CSARAPDRENQPQHF. CDR3 DNA sequence: TGCAGTGCTAGAGCGCCGGACAGGGAGAATCAGCCCCAGCATTTT.